Each of the 11 T cell receptor beta chains below was sequenced from the same sample in a study of shared clonotypes between healthy human individuals. Cells designated naive CD8 were CD45RO-negative and were positively selected for CCR7, with terminally differentiated effector memory CD45RA+ cells excluded. The method was immunoSEQ multiplex PCR; TCRdb's version includes in-frame clones alone and lacks a portion of them. The data hold about 2 million clones, with less than 95% observed a single time. The sample taken for sequencing was naive CD8+ T cells sorted from blood. The receptors derive from a man between 18 and 29 years old in good health.

This clone was seen a few times. The identical CDR3 is also encoded by other nucleotide sequences in the sample. This chain uses TRBV9 with TRBJ1-6; D is undetermined. The length of the CDR3 is 14 residues. The V gene's germline CDR1 is SGDLS and CDR2 YYNGEE. The V end lost 0 bases, the J end lost 5 bases, and 6 bases lay between the germline ends. CDR3 nucleotides: TGTGCCAGCAGCGTAGAAGGGAATAATTCACCCCTCCACTTT. Encoded protein: CASSVEGNNSPLHF.

The chain carries TRBV7-9 and TRBJ1-2, with no clear D. The germline V gene has CDR1 SEHNR and CDR2 FQNEAQ (reference sequence). The CDR3 is 11 residues long. V dropped 2 bases and J dropped 8 bases, with 6 bases sitting between them. In DNA form, the CDR3 reads TGTGCCAGCAGCTTAATGGAGGGCTACACCTTC. This gives the protein CASSLMEGYTF.

The chain carries TRBV27 and TRBJ2-5, with 9 positions matching TRBD2. Germline loops: CDR1 MNHEY, CDR2 SMNVEV (reference sequence). Germline trimming cut 9 bases from V and 0 bases from J; bases unmatched to any gene: 11. The length of the CDR3 is 16 residues. The CDR3 DNA is TGTGCCAGTAACCCCCTGGCGGGAGGGCACCAAGAGACCCAGTACTTC. It is translated as CASNPLAGGHQETQYF.

The chain employs TRBV30 and TRBJ1-1; no clear D. The V end lost 2 bases, the J end lost 3 bases, and 7 bases lay between the germline ends. The CDR3 totals 12 residues. The germline gives CDR1 GTSNPN, CDR2 SVGIG (reference sequence). In DNA form, the CDR3 reads TGTGCCTGGAGTCCAGCGGACACTGAAGCTTTCTTT. Amino acid sequence: CAWSPADTEAFF.

V usage is TRBV6-4 and J usage is TRBJ2-2; D gene uncertain. The CDR3 is made up of 14 amino acids. V lost 1 base to trimming and J lost 1 base, with 4 bases between them. From germline, CDR1 is MRHNA and CDR2 SNTAGT. This chain's CDR3 is CASSDYWNTGELFF. The CDR3 DNA reads TGTGCCAGCAGTGACTATTGGAACACCGGGGAGCTGTTTTTT.

This rearrangement joins TRBV10-2 to TRBJ2-2, with 9 bases matching TRBD2. This CDR3 contains 19 residues. V was pared by 6 bases and J by 5 bases, with 19 bases of the junction left unmatched. CDR1 WSHSY and CDR2 SAAADI come from the germline V gene. The CDR3 reads CASRAVWLAGPSGTGELFF. CDR3 nucleotides: TGCGCCAGCAGGGCTGTTTGGCTAGCGGGGCCCTCGGGAACCGGGGAGCTGTTTTTT.

This sequence joins TRBV4-1 and TRBJ1-1; D remains unclear. The germline gives CDR1 MGHRA, CDR2 YSYEKL. The CDR3 loop spans 15 amino acids. The V and J ends lost 5 bases and 6 bases respectively, with 19 bases between them. The CDR3 loop is CASSGRLEGAAEAFF. The CDR3, as DNA: TGCGCCAGCAGCGGGAGGCTCGAGGGCGCGGCTGAAGCTTTCTTT.

The CDR3 sequence: CASSESGEGLAETQYF. The CDR3 nucleotides are TGCGCCAGCAGTGAGTCTGGAGAGGGGCTGGCAGAGACCCAGTACTTC. The chain carries TRBV10-1 and TRBJ2-5; D could derive from TRBD1 or TRBD2 (5 bases each). Between the trimmed V and J ends, which lost 0 bases and 4 bases, there was a span of 15 bases. CDR1 is WNHNN and CDR2 is SYGVQD in the germline V gene (reference sequence). The CDR3 length is 16 residues.

The chain is built from TRBV29-1 and TRBJ1-1; unclear D gene. This CDR3 comprises 12 residues. The V gene lost 1 base and the J gene lost 6 bases, with 9 bases spanning the gap. The germline gives CDR1 SQVTM, CDR2 ANQGSEA. The CDR3 nucleotides read TGCAGCGTTGAAGGACGGGAAGCTGAAGCTTTCTTT. It is translated as CSVEGREAEAFF. Using reference TRBV29-1 and TRBJ1-1 for the parts outside the CDR3, the full variable domain is SAVISQKPSRDICQRGTSLTIQCQVDSQVTMMFWYRQQPGQSLTLIATANQGSEATYESGFVIDKFPISRPNLTFSTLTVSNMSPEDSSIYLCSVEGREAEAFFGQGTRLTVV.

The genes are TRBV7-9 and TRBJ1-2, with TRBD1 matching over 9 bases. This CDR3 is 15 amino acids long. V shed 5 bases, J shed 5 bases, and the junction held 9 bases outside the gene matches. CDR1 is SEHNR and CDR2 is FQNEAQ in the germline V gene (reference sequence). Here the CDR3 reads CASSAGTGLAYGYTF. The CDR3 DNA follows: TGTGCCAGCAGCGCCGGGACAGGGTTAGCGTATGGCTACACCTTC.

The rearrangement joins TRBV28 to TRBJ1-1, with D perhaps TRBD1 (6 bases). The germline V and J ends were trimmed by 8 bases and 4 bases, with 8 bases remaining between them. CDR3 length equals 11 residues. In germline, CDR1 is MDHEN, CDR2 SYDVKM. The CDR3 region has the DNA TGTGCCAGCCGGGGGCCCACTGAAGCTTTCTTT. This translates into CASRGPTEAFF.